The text below deals with one TCR beta chain. No cognate antigen has been identified for it. No much larger clone exists at a distance of one base, and base qualities are not known. Normal lung samples came from the same patient and were non-adjacent lung tissue collected as far from the tumour as possible, with a minimum distance of 3 cm. Genomic DNA was extracted with the QIAamp DNA kit from frozen aliquots of unsorted single-cell suspensions. Tissues were received within 2 hours of resection and were immediately processed into single-cell suspensions. Tissue was broken up mechanically, digested enzymatically with DNase I, collagenase I and hyaluronidase for roughly 32 minutes at 37 degrees C, and then filtered and RBC-lysed. The sample originates from a study of immune cell composition in non-small cell lung cancer (dated by TCRdb to the late 2010s). Concerning the study at large: Histologic subtype, mostly lung adenocarcinoma or squamous cell carcinoma, was determined with H&E together with p63, CK5, Napsin A and TTF-1 immunohistochemistry. TCR-beta sequencing from Adaptive Biotechnologies was done on around 34 paired sets of NSCLC tumour and non-adjacent lung specimens and on over 25 tumour-only specimens. Supplementary cohort #1 consisted of around 9 lung adenocarcinoma cases with paired tumour/lung TCR-beta sequencing and with TIL populations generated to assess tumour reactivity. Several tumour specimens with TCR-beta data were of rare histological subtypes and were excluded from the subtype comparisons. On the study overall, not on this receptor specifically: Tumour-associated clones >0.5% were found in nearly half of NSCLC cases, namely in about 30% of adenocarcinomas versus 75% of squamous carcinomas. Smoking pack-years did not significantly correlate with tumour TCR-beta clonality. Across approximately 10 adenocarcinoma cases, TIL tumour reactivity correlated strongly with maximal tumour-associated clone frequency but not with overall clonality. Only 9 to 10 cases were included in the reactivity cohort, and sequence sharing between tumour-reactive clones and the dominant in vivo tumour-associated clones was not shown.

V is pared back by 5 bases and J by 4 bases, with 11 bases lying between the germline termini. The CDR3 runs 13 residues from the cysteine to the phenylalanine. Just CDR3 DNA is preserved here, 39 bases in frame from base 1. As encoded in the germline V gene, CDR1 is SGHTA while CDR2 is FQGTGA. TCR-beta CDR3 regions were amplified from genomic DNA by a two-step multiplex PCR, with the second step adding Illumina-compatible adaptors. As a commercial immunoSEQ service, TCR-beta immunosequencing was carried out on an Illumina platform. Turning to the authors' computational methods: Repertoires were described by productive clonality and by Top 10 Clones, which is the percentage of T-cell templates coming from the ten most frequent sequences. Values of productive clonality ranged from 0 to 1, with a monoclonal population indicated by a value of 1. Using log10 scatter plots, tumour-associated clones were identified as sequences that made up at least 0.1% of tumour T-cell templates yet were absent from the matched non-adjacent lung. Two-group comparisons used Student's t-tests, stages used ANOVA, and relationships used linear regression, analysed in GraphPad Prism7 and R. In TCRdb, the immuneACCESS table is reduced to in-frame sequences with V and J assigned. These tables do not hold every clone; where another copy was compared, an unresolved V gene accounts for under half, and the others remain unexplained. The V and J calls and the clone size are those of that table, but D and trimming were determined from the DNA. Here the sample has around 3,400 clones; about 70% occur a single time. The top ten hold over 4% of the sample.

This sequence uses TRBV7-3 and TRBJ2-5; 5 matching bases give a weak D call of TRBD2. Sequencing used non-adjacent lung tissue. This TCR derives from a human donor with non-small cell lung cancer. The CDR3 amino acid sequence is: CASSQLEGETQYF. In nucleotide form, the sequence is TGTGCCAGCAGCCAACTTGAGGGAGAGACCCAGTACTTC. Beyond the CDR3, the reference TRBV7-3 and TRBJ2-5 genes provide the residues; the full variable domain reads: GAGVSQTPSNKVTEKGKYVELRCDPISGHTALYWYRQSLGQGPEFLIYFQGTGAADDSGLPNDRFFAVRPEGSVSTLKIQRTERGDSAVYLCASSQLEGETQYFGPGTRLLVL.